The sequence of this T cell receptor (beta chain) was determined in a study of T cells in localized non-small cell lung cancer. Regarding the study as a whole: Greater blood T cell density accompanied longer overall survival. Appearances in adjacent lung were noted for a median roughly 58 of the top 100 tumor clones. In uninvolved adjacent lung, T cell clonality reached its highest value, exceeding tumor.

V lost 1 base and J lost 0, with 7 bases in between. This CDR3 has 14 residues. Germline CDR1 KGHSH, CDR2 LQKENI. Regarding this clone: Its antigen is as yet unknown.

Harvested at least 2 cm beyond the tumor margin, adjacent lung showed no atypia. Here immunoSEQ multiplex PCR was the method, and the copy in TCRdb shows in-frame clones only, minus some. The sample shows about 2,400 clones, around 24% of them seen only once. This specimen consisted of normal lung tissue next to the tumor, obtained before any cancer treatment. This sequence joins TRBV18 and TRBJ2-7, with D tentatively TRBD2 (5 bases). This TCR was recovered from a female donor with stage II lung adenocarcinoma. The CDR3 is CASSPLEGSYEQYF. CDR3 nucleotide sequence: TGTGCCAGCTCACCACTCGAGGGCTCCTACGAGCAGTACTTC. Complete variable domain (other parts from reference TRBV18 and TRBJ2-7): NAGVMQNPRHLVRRRGQEARLRCSPMKGHSHVYWYRQLPEEGLKFMVYLQKENIIDESGMPKERFSAEFPKEGPSILRIQQVVRGDSAAYFCASSPLEGSYEQYFGPGTRLTVT.